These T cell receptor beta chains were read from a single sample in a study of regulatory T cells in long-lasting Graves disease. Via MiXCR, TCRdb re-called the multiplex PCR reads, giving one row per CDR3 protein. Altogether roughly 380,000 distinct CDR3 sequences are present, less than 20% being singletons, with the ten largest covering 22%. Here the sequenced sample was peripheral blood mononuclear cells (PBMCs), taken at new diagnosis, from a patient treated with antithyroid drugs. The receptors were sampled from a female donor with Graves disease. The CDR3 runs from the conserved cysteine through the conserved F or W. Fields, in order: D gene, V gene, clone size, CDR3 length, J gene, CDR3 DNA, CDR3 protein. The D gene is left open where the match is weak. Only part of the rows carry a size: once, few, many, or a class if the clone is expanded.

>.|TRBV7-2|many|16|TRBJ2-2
TGTGCCAGCAGCTCACTTACCGGGGTGGACACCGGGGAGCTGTTTTTT
CASSSLTGVDTGELFF
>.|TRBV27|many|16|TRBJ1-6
TGTGCCAGCAGTTTATGGGTTGGAGCGGGTAATTCACCCCTCCACTTT
CASSLWVGAGNSPLHF
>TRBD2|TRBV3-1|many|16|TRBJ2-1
TGTGCCAGCAGCCATGAGTTGACTAGCGGGAATGGTGAGCAGTTCTTC
CASSHELTSGNGEQFF
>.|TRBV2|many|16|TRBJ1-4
TGTGCCAGCAGTGAAGCGACAGTCCCTCTCGATGAAAAACTGTTTTTT
CASSEATVPLDEKLFF
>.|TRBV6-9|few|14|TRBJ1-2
TGTGCCAGCAGTTACTCACGGGGGGGGTATGGCTACACCTTC
CASSYSRGGYGYTF
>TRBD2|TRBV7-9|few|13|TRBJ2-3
TGTGCCAGCAGCCGGGGGGGGGGAGATACGCAGTATTTT
CASSRGGGDTQYF
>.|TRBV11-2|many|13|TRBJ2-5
TGTGCCAGCAGCTGGGAGCCCGAAGAGACCCAGTACTTC
CASSWEPEETQYF
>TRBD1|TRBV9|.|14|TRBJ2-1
TGTGCCAGCAGCGTAGAGGGGGCGGCCCATGAGCAGTTCTTC
CASSVEGAAHEQFF
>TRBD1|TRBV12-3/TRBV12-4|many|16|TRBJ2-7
TGTGCCAGCAGTTTACCCGGGGACAGGGGTGGCCACGAGCAGTACTTC
CASSLPGDRGGHEQYF
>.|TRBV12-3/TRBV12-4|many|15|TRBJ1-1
TGTGCCAGCAGCCCGGGACGGAGGCAAGTGACTGAAGCTTTCTTT
CASSPGRRQVTEAFF
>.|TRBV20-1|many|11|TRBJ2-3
TGCAGTGCTAGAGGGACAGATACGCAGTATTTT
CSARGTDTQYF